The clone carrying this T cell receptor (beta chain) was seen a handful of times. These data originate in a study of OX40 agonist ivuxolimab in advanced cancers. The germline V gene encodes CDR1 MRHNA and CDR2 SNTAGT. Losses at the gene ends were 6 bases for V and 7 bases for J; bases not matched to a gene: 11. The CDR3 extends over 14 amino acids. Clones were read by immunoSEQ multiplex PCR, and TCRdb kept only the in-frame ones, dropping some. Among around 80,000 clones, roughly 82% were seen once, and the ten largest hold 2.5% to 3%. Specimen: CD4+ or CD8+ T cells sorted from blood, collected in a trial of the OX40 agonist ivuxolimab. The sequence came from an adult with an advanced solid tumor such as melanoma, head and neck, liver or kidney cancer. The genes are TRBV6-4 and TRBJ1-2, with 7 bases lining up with TRBD1. CDR3 DNA: TGTGCCAGCAGCCCCGGGGGGACAGTACGTGGCTACACCTTC. As protein: CASSPGGTVRGYTF.